This passage covers 8 T cell receptor beta chains from one sample sequenced in a study of identical twins. A single record per CDR3 protein comes from TCRdb applying MiXCR to the 5' RACE reads. The sample carries 400,000 to 600,000 distinct CDR3 sequences, about 20% recorded once. These same records also appear under a second study, on yellow fever vaccine responses in identical twins.

Sequencing was done on a sample of CD4+ T cells sorted from blood. Source of these receptors: a woman aged 18-29 years in good health.

This chain uses TRBV5-6 with TRBJ2-5, with D possibly being TRBD1 or TRBD2 (5 bases each). This CDR3 is built from 15 residues. Trimming cost V 2 bases and J 2 bases, with 13 bases left between them. The germline V gene has CDR1 SGHDT and CDR2 YYEEEE. This CDR3 is CASSFIFEGQETQYF. The CDR3 DNA reads TGTGCCAGCAGCTTTATATTCGAGGGGCAAGAGACCCAGTACTTC. The whole variable domain, filled in from reference TRBV5-6 and TRBJ2-5, reads DAGVTQSPTHLIKTRGQQVTLRCSPKSGHDTVSWYQQALGQGPQFIFQYYEEEERQRGNFPDRFSGHQFPNYSSELNVNALLLGDSALYLCASSFIFEGQETQYFGPGTRLLVL.

This clonotype showed up just a few times. The V and J genes are TRBV11-2 and TRBJ2-3; possibly TRBD1 for D (5 bases). CDR1 is SGHAT, CDR2 FQNNGV, per germline. Trimming cost V 4 bases and J 0 bases, with 20 bases left between them. The CDR3 runs to 18 residues. DNA for the CDR3: TGTGCCAGCAGCTCGTACCTTACCTCAGGGTCTAGCACAGATACGCAGTATTTT. This codes for CASSSYLTSGSSTDTQYF.

The CDR3 here is CASTPGQFSTEAFF. DNA of the CDR3: TGTGCCAGCACCCCTGGACAGTTCTCCACTGAAGCTTTCTTT. This chain links TRBV12-3 or TRBV12-4 with TRBJ1-1; D perhaps matches TRBD1 (6 bases). The CDR3 totals 14 residues. Trimming took off 7 bases at V and 4 bases at J, with 16 bases between the two ends.

The genes are TRBV20-1 and TRBJ2-7; D unresolved. Trimming left V 3 bases short and J 6 bases short, with 12 bases between. Germline V gene sequence: CDR1 DFQATT, CDR2 SNEGSKA (reference sequence). The CDR3 is 12 amino acids. The chain's CDR3 is CSASTAWAEQYF. Written as DNA, the CDR3 is TGCAGTGCTAGTACTGCGTGGGCCGAGCAGTACTTC.

The chain links TRBV18 to TRBJ2-7, with D possibly TRBD2 on 6 matching bases. Germline V gene data show CDR1 as KGHSH and CDR2 as LQKENI. The CDR3 contains 14 residues. Trimming pared 5 bases from V and 3 bases from J, leaving 14 bases between. This CDR3 is CASSTLAEIYEQYF. The DNA of the CDR3 is TGTGCCAGCTCAACCTTAGCGGAGATCTACGAGCAGTACTTC. Looking up the rest from reference TRBV18 and TRBJ2-7 gives the full variable domain: NAGVMQNPRHLVRRRGQEARLRCSPMKGHSHVYWYRQLPEEGLKFMVYLQKENIIDESGMPKERFSAEFPKEGPSILRIQQVVRGDSAAYFCASSTLAEIYEQYFGPGTRLTVT.

The chain combines TRBV27 with TRBJ2-1; D is possibly TRBD2 (6 bases). The CDR3 has 13 residues. Trimming shortened V by 2 bases and J by 9 bases, and 11 bases separated the two germline ends. The germline V gene has CDR1 MNHEY and CDR2 SMNVEV (reference sequence). CDR3 DNA sequence: TGTGCCAGCAGTTTAGCCTTGGGGGGTGAGCAGTTCTTC. This translates into CASSLALGGEQFF.

About this clonotype: A much larger clone lies a single base off, so this may be a read error. The rearrangement joins TRBV12-3 or TRBV12-4 to TRBJ2-2; D tentatively reads TRBD1 or TRBD2 (5 bases each). The CDR3 extends over 14 amino acids. Written as DNA, the CDR3 is TGTGCCGCCCGTTCGGGCAGGGAAACCGGGGAGCTGTTATTT. Protein sequence: CAARSGRETGELLF.

V and J are TRBV7-3 and TRBJ2-7; 7 bases agree with TRBD2. V lost 5 bases and J lost 2; bases outside the gene matches: 9. Per germline, CDR1 SGHTA and CDR2 FQGTGA. This CDR3 comprises 15 residues. CDR3 sequence (DNA): TGTGCCAGCAGCCAAACACCTAGCGGTACCTACGAGCAGTACTTC. It encodes CASSQTPSGTYEQYF.